The 20 T cell receptor beta chains reported below all come from one sample, sequenced in a study of glioma-infiltrating T cells. Using RNA template, CDR3s of TCR alpha and beta were amplified with iRepertoire arm-PCR. From the multiplex PCR reads, TCRdb called clonotypes with MiXCR, one entry per CDR3 protein. The profile shows roughly 350,000 distinct CDR3 sequences, around 38% of them singletons. Sequencing input: glioma tissue, nonneoplastic brain tissue, or PBMCs (not recorded which). These TCRs come from a human donor with low-grade glioma or glioblastoma, undergoing nonglioma brain surgery, or in good health (not recorded which).

As for this clonotype: A much bigger clone sits one base away, suggesting this may be a read error. Without the conserved terminal phenylalanine or tryptophan, this CDR3 likely stems from a read error. The CDR3 bases are TGTGCCATTTCAGCGGTACCGAAGCAAGAGACCCAGTACTTA. This codes for CAISAVPKQETQYL. J is TRBJ2-5 and V is TRBV28; possibly TRBD2 for D (5 bases). The CDR3 extends over 14 amino acids. Germline V gives CDR1 MDHEN, CDR2 SYDVKM. V lost 10 bases and J lost 2, with 17 bases in between.

Many counts were recorded for this clonotype. The gene calls are TRBV27 and TRBJ2-7, with 7 bases identical to TRBD1. The CDR3 runs to 14 residues. CDR1 is MNHEY, CDR2 SMNVEV, per germline (reference sequence). V shed 4 bases and J 3 bases; nucleotides not matched to a gene: 6. In DNA, the CDR3 is TGTGCCAGCAGTTCCCGGGACAGCAACTACGAGCAGTACTTC. This sequence encodes CASSSRDSNYEQYF.

This rearrangement joins TRBV6-2 or TRBV6-3 to TRBJ2-5; D unclear. The germline V gene has CDR1 MNHEY and CDR2 SVGEGT. The CDR3 has 14 amino acids. V dropped 5 bases and J dropped 1 base, with 11 bases sitting between them. The DNA of the CDR3 is TGTGCCAGCAGTCAATTCGCAGTCCAAGAGACCCAGTACTTC. Translation: CASSQFAVQETQYF.

The V call is TRBV7-2, the J call TRBJ1-1; maybe TRBD1 (5 bases). V lost 5 bases and J 1 base, leaving 11 bases between the germline ends. This CDR3 region has 14 residues. Per the germline V gene, CDR1 is SGHTA and CDR2 is FQGNSA. The CDR3 loop reads CASSRMTENTEAFF. The CDR3 DNA reads as TGTGCCAGCAGCCGGATGACAGAGAACACTGAAGCTTTCTTT.

The rearrangement links TRBV5-4 to TRBJ2-7; 9 nucleotides match TRBD1. The CDR3 has 15 amino acids. CDR1 and CDR2 from the germline V gene are SGHNT and YYREEE (reference sequence). V lost 5 bases, J lost 1 base, and 7 bases stayed unmatched. The CDR3 spells CASSSGQGESYEQYF. The CDR3 DNA follows: TGTGCCAGCAGTTCGGGACAGGGCGAGTCCTACGAGCAGTACTTC.

This clonotype was seen repeatedly, ten times or more. V is TRBV15 and J is TRBJ2-5; no clear D gene. The V gene lost 0 bases and the J gene lost 6 bases, with 8 bases spanning the gap. The CDR3 totals 13 residues. In germline, CDR1 is LNHNV, CDR2 YYDKDF (reference sequence). The CDR3 bases are TGTGCCACCAGCAGAGATCTGAGAAAGACCCAGTACTTC. Its protein is CATSRDLRKTQYF. Filled out from reference TRBV15 and TRBJ2-5, the complete variable domain reads DAMVIQNPRYQVTQFGKPVTLSCSQTLNHNVMYWYQQKSSQAPKLLFHYYDKDFNNEADTPDNFQSRRPNTSFCFLDIRSPGLGDTAMYLCATSRDLRKTQYFGPGTRLLVL.

Ten or more counts support this clonotype. The chain combines TRBV27 with TRBJ1-5; 9 nucleotides align to TRBD1. After removal of 2 bases from V and 4 bases from J, the junction contained 3 bases not matched to a gene. Germline V gene lookup returns CDR1 MNHEY and CDR2 SMNVEV (reference sequence). This CDR3 region has 15 residues. The CDR3: CASSLGTGWNQPQHF. The DNA for the CDR3 is TGTGCCAGCAGTTTAGGGACAGGGTGGAATCAGCCCCAGCATTTT.

To note about this clonotype: A read error may explain this, as a much larger clone is one base away. The CDR3 nucleotides read TGTGCCAGCAGGTTAGGGGGCGGCTCCTACGAGCAGTACTTC. Amino acids: CASRLGGGSYEQYF. The chain employs TRBV14 and TRBJ2-7, with 7 bases lining up with TRBD1. CDR1 is SGHDN, CDR2 FVKESK, per germline. V gave up 6 bases and J gave up 0 bases; unmatched junction bases: 5. The length of the CDR3 is 14 residues.

The rearrangement joins TRBV20-1 to TRBJ2-7, with TRBD2 as a possible D gene (6 bases). Germline CDR1 and CDR2: DFQATT and SNEGSKA (reference sequence). Trimming stripped 7 bases from V and 2 bases from J, with 12 bases between. The CDR3 runs 12 residues. CDR3 sequence: CSVLAATYEQYF. Written as DNA, the CDR3 is TGCAGTGTATTAGCGGCGACCTACGAGCAGTACTTC.

About this clonotype itself: This may be a read error: a much more frequent sequence differs by one nucleotide. The CDR3 sequence is CASSQDSGGMNTEALF. CDR3 nucleotides: TGCGCCAGCAGCCAAGATTCGGGGGGCATGAACACTGAAGCTCTCTTT. The V call is TRBV4-1, the J call TRBJ1-1, with D possibly being TRBD1 (6 bases). CDR1 is MGHRA, CDR2 YSYEKL, per germline. The CDR3 covers 16 residues.

On this clonotype itself: One base away lies a much larger clone, so this may be a sequencing read error. This chain connects TRBV6-6 to TRBJ2-3; D is uncertain. This CDR3 is built from 15 residues. The germline V and J ends were trimmed by 5 bases and 0 bases, with 12 bases remaining between them. Germline CDR1 reads MNHNY; CDR2 reads SVGAGI (reference sequence). CDR3 nucleotides: TGTGCCAGCAGTATCCTCCCTATGAGCACAGATACGCAGTATTTT. As protein: CASSILPMSTDTQYF.

V usage is TRBV20-1 and J usage is TRBJ2-1; 13 bases match TRBD2. Looked up from germline, CDR1 is DFQATT and CDR2 is SNEGSKA (reference sequence). The CDR3 runs to 15 residues. J lost 2 bases, V lost 6 bases, and 4 bases had no gene match. The CDR3 is CSAGLAGVPYNEQFF. The CDR3 DNA sequence: TGCAGTGCCGGACTAGCGGGAGTTCCCTACAATGAGCAGTTCTTC.

The CDR3 loop is CSAIKYDTGELFF. The CDR3 nucleotides read TGCAGTGCTATTAAGTACGACACCGGGGAGCTGTTTTTT. The chain recombines TRBV20-1 with TRBJ2-2; D is unresolved. The CDR3 spans 13 residues. Trimming took 4 bases from V and 3 from J, leaving 9 bases between them. Germline V gives CDR1 DFQATT, CDR2 SNEGSKA (reference sequence).

DNA of the CDR3: TGCAGTGCTAGAGTGCGGGGGCACCACGACGAGCAGTACTTC. Protein product: CSARVRGHHDEQYF. The V gene is TRBV20-1, the J gene TRBJ2-7; tentative D call: TRBD2 (7 bases). The germline V gene has CDR1 DFQATT and CDR2 SNEGSKA (reference sequence). The CDR3 is 14 residues long. V was cut by 1 base and J by 5 bases, with 15 bases left in between.

The V call is TRBV28, the J call TRBJ2-5; 9 nucleotides agree with TRBD1. Looked up from germline, CDR1 is MDHEN and CDR2 is SYDVKM. This CDR3 contains 14 residues. With V trimmed by 6 bases and J by 6 bases, 8 bases remained unmatched. CDR3: CASSTGQGTKTQYF. In DNA, the CDR3 is TGTGCCAGCAGCACTGGACAGGGGACCAAGACCCAGTACTTC. Full variable domain (rest looked up from reference TRBV28 and TRBJ2-5): DVKVTQSSRYLVKRTGEKVFLECVQDMDHENMFWYRQDPGLGLRLIYFSYDVKMKEKGDIPEGYSVSREKKERFSLILESASTNQTSMYLCASSTGQGTKTQYFGPGTRLLVL.

The J gene is TRBJ1-3, the V gene TRBV7-9; maybe TRBD1 (5 bases). V lost 5 bases to trimming and J lost 0 bases, with 17 bases between them. The CDR3 has 17 amino acids. The germline CDR1 and CDR2 sequences are SEHNR and FQNEAQ (reference sequence). This CDR3 reads CASSDIAGLISGNTIYF. CDR3 DNA sequence: TGTGCCAGCAGCGACATTGCGGGACTCATCTCTGGAAACACCATATATTTT.

V gene TRBV20-1 combines with J gene TRBJ2-2, with 11 positions matching TRBD2. V was clipped by 6 bases and J by 2 bases; unmatched bases: 5. The CDR3 sequence is 15 residues long. Germline-derived CDR1 and CDR2 are DFQATT and SNEGSKA (reference sequence). CDR3 sequence reads: CSAETSGSNTGELFF. The CDR3 DNA is TGCAGTGCCGAAACTAGCGGGAGTAACACCGGGGAGCTGTTTTTT.

This clonotype was counted many times. The J gene is TRBJ1-2, the V gene TRBV27; D uncertain. Germline-derived CDR1 and CDR2 are MNHEY and SMNVEV (reference sequence). There are 14 residues in the CDR3. With 7 bases removed from V and 0 bases from J, the gap between germline ends came to 12 bases. CDR3 nucleotide sequence: TGTGCCAGCACCAAAGCTGGGGCTAACTATGGCTACACCTTC. Encoded protein: CASTKAGANYGYTF.

A note on this clonotype: One end of the junction does not line up with germline, which may come from a read error. The chain uses TRBV27 and TRBJ2-1; the D is unclear. This CDR3 is 15 amino acids long. Germline loops: CDR1 MNHEY, CDR2 SMNVEV (reference sequence). The CDR3 here is CASSLGSSALNEQLF. DNA for the CDR3: TGTGCCAGCAGTTTAGGGTCAAGCGCGCTTAATGAGCAGCTCTTC.

The chain links TRBV6-4 to TRBJ2-1; TRBD2 matches 8 bases. This CDR3 contains 14 residues. CDR1 and CDR2 from the germline V gene are MRHNA and SNTAGT. The trim removed 4 bases at V and 7 bases at J, leaving 6 bases unmatched. The DNA of the CDR3 is TGTGCCAGCAGTGCCGGGACTAGTGGAAATGAGCAGTTCTTC. It encodes CASSAGTSGNEQFF.